This T cell receptor (beta chain) is drawn from a study of T cell changes during pregnancy in multiple sclerosis. Repertoires were generated with immunoSEQ multiplex PCR, while TCRdb's copy carries only in-frame clones and drops some. The sample yields some 60,000 clones, 93% seen once. The CDR3 covers 12 residues. Germline V lookup: CDR1 MGHRA, CDR2 YSYEKL. The V end was cut by 3 bases, the J end by 2 bases, with 4 bases between. The input for sequencing was peripheral blood, taken after pregnancy. V usage is TRBV4-1 and J usage is TRBJ1-1; no clear D gene. The clonotype was recovered from a female donor with multiple sclerosis, enrolled in a pregnancy study. The CDR3 bases are TGCGCCAGCAGCCAGAGCAACACTGAAGCTTTCTTT. This encodes CASSQSNTEAFF.